This T cell receptor beta chain stems from a study of blood T cell repertoires in COVID-19. Whole-study context: The United States, Italy and Spain provided the acute and convalescent COVID-19 samples. T cells, B-cell-depleted T cells, or PBMCs provided the cDNA or gDNA that served as material.

The V gene's germline CDR1 is LNHDA and CDR2 SQIVND (reference sequence). Unmatched junction bases numbered 10, after V lost 6 bases and J lost 7 bases. The CDR3 spans 15 residues. Original processing notes: How many nucleated cells were present was estimated from reference gene primer amplification. Libraries were prepared by immunoSEQ multiplex PCR; TCRdb keeps only in-frame clonotypes and omits some of them. The D gene and trimming were derived from the DNA, and the V and J assignments and clone size from that table. The sample yields around 43,000 clones, 80% seen once. Sequenced material: peripheral blood. This chain connects TRBV19 to TRBJ1-1, with TRBD1 identical over 11 bases. This TCR was sampled from a man in his 70s with acute or convalescent COVID-19. The CDR3 DNA follows: TGTGCCAGTAGCTCAGGGGGACAGGGGGTTGGTGAAGCTTTCTTT. As protein: CASSSGGQGVGEAFF. The full variable domain, with the rest looked up from reference TRBV19 and TRBJ1-1, is DGGITQSPKYLFRKEGQNVTLSCEQNLNHDAMYWYRQDPGQGLRLIYYSQIVNDFQKGDIAEGYSVSREKKESFPLTVTSAQKNPTAFYLCASSSGGQGVGEAFFGQGTRLTVV.